This is a list of T cell receptor beta chains from one sample in a study of blood T cell repertoires in COVID-19. Using immunoSEQ multiplex PCR, the repertoire was profiled, and TCRdb retains in-frame clones only, with some absent. Altogether approximately 270,000 clones are present, about 86% being singletons, with the ten largest covering about 1.3%. The sequenced material came from peripheral blood. The receptors were gathered from a man older than 75 with acute or convalescent COVID-19. CDR3s include the opening cysteine and the closing phenylalanine or tryptophan. Each record gives: CDR3 DNA, CDR3 protein, J gene, V gene, clone size, D gene. The D gene is left open where the match is weak. A clone size is listed for some rows: how often the clone was seen (once, few, many), or a class if it is expanded.

CDR3nt: TGTGCCAGCAGCCGAAACATAGCGGGAGGCGCCTACAATGAGCAGTTCTTC; CDR3aa: CASSRNIAGGAYNEQFF; j_gene: TRBJ2-1; v_gene: TRBV7-9; abundance: few; d_gene: TRBD2
CDR3nt: TGTGCCAGTACAACCGGGACAGGCGACTACTATGAGCAGTTCTTC; CDR3aa: CASTTGTGDYYEQFF; j_gene: TRBJ2-1; v_gene: TRBV6-5; abundance: many; d_gene: TRBD1
CDR3nt: TGTGCCAGCAGTCCCGAAGGGGTCTATGGCTACACCTTC; CDR3aa: CASSPEGVYGYTF; j_gene: TRBJ1-2; v_gene: TRBV12-3/TRBV12-4; abundance: -; d_gene: -
CDR3nt: TGTGCCAGCAGCGAGTACACGTCTGGGGCCAACGTCCTGACTTTC; CDR3aa: CASSEYTSGANVLTF; j_gene: TRBJ2-6; v_gene: TRBV9; abundance: -; d_gene: -
CDR3nt: TGTGCCAGCAGCGTAGCAAGAGCGGGGCTCTCTGGGGCCAACGTCCTGACTTTC; CDR3aa: CASSVARAGLSGANVLTF; j_gene: TRBJ2-6; v_gene: TRBV9; abundance: -; d_gene: TRBD2
CDR3nt: TGTGCCAGCAGCGTAGCCGGGACTAGAATACACAATGAGCAGTTCTTC; CDR3aa: CASSVAGTRIHNEQFF; j_gene: TRBJ2-1; v_gene: TRBV9; abundance: -; d_gene: TRBD2
CDR3nt: TGTGCCAGCAGCGAATCGACAGGCCGTGAAGCTTTCTTT; CDR3aa: CASSESTGREAFF; j_gene: TRBJ1-1; v_gene: TRBV5-4; abundance: -; d_gene: -
CDR3nt: TGCAGCGCCCTCCCGGGACAGGGATCGATCGAGCAGTACTTC; CDR3aa: CSALPGQGSIEQYF; j_gene: TRBJ2-7; v_gene: TRBV29-1; abundance: -; d_gene: TRBD1
CDR3nt: TGTGCCACCAGCAGAGATCGGGGGGTTACTGAAGCTTTCTTT; CDR3aa: CATSRDRGVTEAFF; j_gene: TRBJ1-1; v_gene: TRBV15; abundance: -; d_gene: -
CDR3nt: TGTGCCAGCAGCCCTCAGGAGGGACAGGGCTTATTTGAGCAGTTCTTC; CDR3aa: CASSPQEGQGLFEQFF; j_gene: TRBJ2-1; v_gene: TRBV7-9; abundance: -; d_gene: TRBD1
CDR3nt: TGTGCCAGCAGCGCTCTATTCGGGTTGGGCACCGGGGAGCTGTTTTTT; CDR3aa: CASSALFGLGTGELFF; j_gene: TRBJ2-2; v_gene: TRBV28; abundance: -; d_gene: -
CDR3nt: TGTGCCAGCAGCCTTGACAGCTCTGGGGCCAACGTCCTGACTTTC; CDR3aa: CASSLDSSGANVLTF; j_gene: TRBJ2-6; v_gene: TRBV3-1/TRBV3-2; abundance: -; d_gene: -
CDR3nt: TGTGCCAGCAGCCCAAGTAGGGGCACTGAAGCTTTCTTT; CDR3aa: CASSPSRGTEAFF; j_gene: TRBJ1-1; v_gene: TRBV7-3; abundance: -; d_gene: -
CDR3nt: TGTGCCAGTATGGGCGGGAGCTCTGGAAACACCATATATTTT; CDR3aa: CASMGGSSGNTIYF; j_gene: TRBJ1-3; v_gene: TRBV19; abundance: -; d_gene: -
CDR3nt: TGTGCCAGCAGGAGCCCTTTCCCTGCGAACACTGAAGCTTTCTTT; CDR3aa: CASRSPFPANTEAFF; j_gene: TRBJ1-1; v_gene: TRBV6-5; abundance: -; d_gene: -
CDR3nt: TGTGCCAGCAACCGACGCGGGAATGAAAAACTGTTTTTT; CDR3aa: CASNRRGNEKLFF; j_gene: TRBJ1-4; v_gene: TRBV6-5; abundance: -; d_gene: -
CDR3nt: TGTGCCAGCAGCTGGACTAGAGGGGAGACCCAGTACTTC; CDR3aa: CASSWTRGETQYF; j_gene: TRBJ2-5; v_gene: TRBV7-9; abundance: -; d_gene: TRBD2
CDR3nt: TGTGCCAGCGCACTAGCGGGGATCTCTAGCACAGATACGCAGTATTTT; CDR3aa: CASALAGISSTDTQYF; j_gene: TRBJ2-3; v_gene: TRBV7-2; abundance: -; d_gene: TRBD2
CDR3nt: TGTGCCACGCAAACCCCCGATAAGTCGACAGGGGGCTTCAGCTTTGACACTGAAGCTTTCTTT; CDR3aa: CATQTPDKSTGGFSFDTEAFF; j_gene: TRBJ1-1; v_gene: TRBV6-7; abundance: -; d_gene: TRBD1
CDR3nt: TGTGCCAGCAGCAAAGTATTAGGGGGCCGAGGGGTGAGGTATGGCTACACCTTC; CDR3aa: CASSKVLGGRGVRYGYTF; j_gene: TRBJ1-2; v_gene: TRBV21-1; abundance: once; d_gene: -
CDR3nt: TGCGCCAGCAGCTTCGCAGGGGGGTCCTACGAGCAGTACTTC; CDR3aa: CASSFAGGSYEQYF; j_gene: TRBJ2-7; v_gene: TRBV5-1; abundance: -; d_gene: -
CDR3nt: TGTGCCAGCTCACCAGAGGAACATCAGCCCCAGCATTTT; CDR3aa: CASSPEEHQPQHF; j_gene: TRBJ1-5; v_gene: TRBV18; abundance: -; d_gene: -
CDR3nt: TGCGCCAGCAGCTTGGGGGCTGCAGATACGCAGTATTTT; CDR3aa: CASSLGAADTQYF; j_gene: TRBJ2-3; v_gene: TRBV5-1; abundance: few; d_gene: -
CDR3nt: TGTGCCAGCAGCGTAGAGTCAGGGGATAGAGGAACTGAAGCTTTCTTT; CDR3aa: CASSVESGDRGTEAFF; j_gene: TRBJ1-1; v_gene: TRBV9; abundance: -; d_gene: -
CDR3nt: TGTGCCAGCAGTTTATCAGGGGGCCTATCCATGAACACTGAAGCTTTCTTT; CDR3aa: CASSLSGGLSMNTEAFF; j_gene: TRBJ1-1; v_gene: TRBV27; abundance: -; d_gene: TRBD1
CDR3nt: TGTGCCATCAGCAAACAGGGGAATAGTTATTCACCCCTCCACTTT; CDR3aa: CAISKQGNSYSPLHF; j_gene: TRBJ1-6; v_gene: TRBV10-3; abundance: -; d_gene: TRBD1
CDR3nt: TGTGCCAGCAGTTCCAGTCAATTTAAGGGGAGGACTGAAGCTTTCTTT; CDR3aa: CASSSSQFKGRTEAFF; j_gene: TRBJ1-1; v_gene: TRBV6-5; abundance: -; d_gene: -
CDR3nt: TGTGCCAGCAGCCCCACCGGGACGCGGGGTTATGGCTACACCTTC; CDR3aa: CASSPTGTRGYGYTF; j_gene: TRBJ1-2; v_gene: TRBV28; abundance: -; d_gene: -
CDR3nt: TGTGCCAGCAGCTCAACCAGGGAAGCTTTCTTT; CDR3aa: CASSSTREAFF; j_gene: TRBJ1-1; v_gene: TRBV7-9; abundance: -; d_gene: -
CDR3nt: TGTGCTAGTGGTTTGGAGGAGGAGAACGAGCAGTACTTC; CDR3aa: CASGLEEENEQYF; j_gene: TRBJ2-7; v_gene: TRBV12-5; abundance: -; d_gene: -
CDR3nt: TGTGCTAGTGGTTTGGGCACAGGGGAGTATCAGCCCCAGCATTTT; CDR3aa: CASGLGTGEYQPQHF; j_gene: TRBJ1-5; v_gene: TRBV12-5; abundance: many; d_gene: TRBD1
CDR3nt: TGCGCCAGCAGCTTAACGGGGATGCTCGGCTACACCTTC; CDR3aa: CASSLTGMLGYTF; j_gene: TRBJ1-2; v_gene: TRBV5-1; abundance: -; d_gene: -
CDR3nt: TGCGCCAGCAGCCAAGGACAGGGGGCCGGCAATCAGCCCCAGCATTTT; CDR3aa: CASSQGQGAGNQPQHF; j_gene: TRBJ1-5; v_gene: TRBV4-1; abundance: -; d_gene: TRBD1
CDR3nt: TGTGCCAGCAGTGAGGGGACAGGGGTTTTGAACACTGAAGCTTTCTTT; CDR3aa: CASSEGTGVLNTEAFF; j_gene: TRBJ1-1; v_gene: TRBV2; abundance: -; d_gene: TRBD1
CDR3nt: TGTGCCAGCACCCCCTTAGCGAGCGGGGAGCTGTTTTTT; CDR3aa: CASTPLASGELFF; j_gene: TRBJ2-2; v_gene: TRBV12-3/TRBV12-4; abundance: -; d_gene: -
CDR3nt: TGTGCCAGCAGCTTAGCCGGGACAGGAGCCAGGACGCCGAACTTC; CDR3aa: CASSLAGTGARTPNF; j_gene: TRBJ2-7; v_gene: TRBV7-8; abundance: -; d_gene: TRBD1
CDR3nt: TGTGCCAGCAGCGCGGGGACTAGCGGGGGGTACGAGCAGTACTTC; CDR3aa: CASSAGTSGGYEQYF; j_gene: TRBJ2-7; v_gene: TRBV9; abundance: -; d_gene: TRBD2
CDR3nt: TGTGCCAGCAGGACTAGCGGGGGCAATGAGCAGTTCTTC; CDR3aa: CASRTSGGNEQFF; j_gene: TRBJ2-1; v_gene: TRBV5-4; abundance: -; d_gene: TRBD2
CDR3nt: TGTGCCAGCAGCCAATTACAGGGGGTGGATGGCTACACCTTC; CDR3aa: CASSQLQGVDGYTF; j_gene: TRBJ1-2; v_gene: TRBV11-2; abundance: once; d_gene: TRBD1
CDR3nt: TGTGCCAGCAGCTTAGGAGCAGGTGGGGAGCTGTTTTTT; CDR3aa: CASSLGAGGELFF; j_gene: TRBJ2-2; v_gene: TRBV11-1; abundance: -; d_gene: -
CDR3nt: TGTGCCAGCATATGGACAATTCAAGAGACCCAGTACTTC; CDR3aa: CASIWTIQETQYF; j_gene: TRBJ2-5; v_gene: TRBV2; abundance: -; d_gene: -
CDR3nt: TGTGCCAGCAGTTTCCCACCGGGAGAGACAAAAGATACGCAGTATTTT; CDR3aa: CASSFPPGETKDTQYF; j_gene: TRBJ2-3; v_gene: TRBV6-2/TRBV6-3; abundance: -; d_gene: -
CDR3nt: TGTGCCAGTAGTCCTCGGACAGGGAACGTTAATGAAAAACTGTTTTTT; CDR3aa: CASSPRTGNVNEKLFF; j_gene: TRBJ1-4; v_gene: TRBV19; abundance: few; d_gene: TRBD1
CDR3nt: TGTGCCACCAGTGATTTGGGGGTTGGGGCCGGCTACGAGCAGTACTTC; CDR3aa: CATSDLGVGAGYEQYF; j_gene: TRBJ2-7; v_gene: TRBV24-1; abundance: -; d_gene: -
CDR3nt: TGTGCCAGCAGTTATCGCGACAGCCTTGTCTATGGCTACACCTTC; CDR3aa: CASSYRDSLVYGYTF; j_gene: TRBJ1-2; v_gene: TRBV6-6; abundance: -; d_gene: -
CDR3nt: TGTGCCAGCTCAATCGCGGGACTACTCAACGAGCAGTACTTC; CDR3aa: CASSIAGLLNEQYF; j_gene: TRBJ2-7; v_gene: TRBV18; abundance: -; d_gene: TRBD2
CDR3nt: TGTGCCAGTGCCGGGACAGGGGGCCTAAACATTCAGTACTTC; CDR3aa: CASAGTGGLNIQYF; j_gene: TRBJ2-4; v_gene: TRBV19; abundance: -; d_gene: TRBD1
CDR3nt: TGTGCCAGCAGTTACTCGAGAGGGACCGGGGAGCTGTTTTTT; CDR3aa: CASSYSRGTGELFF; j_gene: TRBJ2-2; v_gene: TRBV6-5; abundance: -; d_gene: -
CDR3nt: TGTGCCAGCAGCTTTTCTTTCTCCTACGAGCAGTACTTC; CDR3aa: CASSFSFSYEQYF; j_gene: TRBJ2-7; v_gene: TRBV11-2; abundance: -; d_gene: -
CDR3nt: TGTGCCAGCAGTTTTGGGGGCGCGGGCAATCAGCCCCAGCATTTT; CDR3aa: CASSFGGAGNQPQHF; j_gene: TRBJ1-5; v_gene: TRBV28; abundance: few; d_gene: -
CDR3nt: TGCGCCAGCAGCTTCGACAGACTCTATGGCTACACCTTC; CDR3aa: CASSFDRLYGYTF; j_gene: TRBJ1-2; v_gene: TRBV5-1; abundance: -; d_gene: -
CDR3nt: TGTGCCACCGCGGGACGGCTCTCTAGGGGCTACACCTTC; CDR3aa: CATAGRLSRGYTF; j_gene: TRBJ1-2; v_gene: TRBV13; abundance: -; d_gene: -
CDR3nt: TGTGCCAGCAGCCAGGACAGGGGGCTAAACTATGGCTACACCTTC; CDR3aa: CASSQDRGLNYGYTF; j_gene: TRBJ1-2; v_gene: TRBV6-2/TRBV6-3; abundance: -; d_gene: TRBD1
CDR3nt: TGCGCCAGCAGCTTGTCGCTAGCGGGTGGGGAGACCCAGTACTTC; CDR3aa: CASSLSLAGGETQYF; j_gene: TRBJ2-5; v_gene: TRBV5-1; abundance: -; d_gene: TRBD2